Listed here are 10 T cell receptor beta chains from one sample, sequenced in a study of response to subunit inactivated influenza vaccine. Using its own MiXCR run on the RT-PCR reads, TCRdb lists one record per CDR3 protein. The sample yields roughly 650,000 distinct CDR3 sequences, about a sixth seen once. This material consisted of PBMCs from blood, taken approximately 12 days after vaccination. These receptors originate from a man between 45 and 60 years old who received an inactivated influenza vaccine.

The V gene is TRBV5-1, the J gene TRBJ2-7, with D tentatively TRBD1 (7 bases). Germline assignment: CDR1 SGHRS and CDR2 YFSETQ. The CDR3 spans 13 residues. The CDR3 DNA sequence: TGCATCAGCAGCTTGGAGGGGGCGCGGGAGCAGTACTTC. This translates into CISSLEGAREQYF.

This clonotype was seen many times. The chain uses TRBV5-1 and TRBJ1-2; unclear D gene. V dropped 0 bases and J dropped 0 bases, with 9 bases sitting between them. The CDR3 length is 15 residues. Germline assignment: CDR1 SGHRS and CDR2 YFSETQ. The CDR3 nucleotides read TGCGCCAGCAGCTTGGAGCCGGAATCTAACTATGGCTACACCTTC. Translation: CASSLEPESNYGYTF.

This clonotype was counted between two and nine times. The chain combines TRBV2 with TRBJ2-7; D unclear. Germline V lookup: CDR1 SNHLY, CDR2 FYNNEI. CDR3 length: 15 amino acids. V lost 10 bases and J 2 bases, leaving 21 bases between the germline ends. CDR3 bases: TGTGCCATATCCTACGGGTTGTCCTTAACCTACGAGCAGTACTTC. This encodes CAISYGLSLTYEQYF.

This chain connects TRBV20-1 to TRBJ2-1, with 12 positions matching TRBD1. The CDR3 is 17 amino acids. Germline V gene data show CDR1 as DFQATT and CDR2 as SNEGSKA (reference sequence). V lost 7 bases to trimming and J lost 4 bases; unmatched junction nucleotides: 14. The CDR3 DNA follows: TGCAGTGGACGGGGAGGCGGGACAGGGGGCCGTTACAATGAGCAGTTCTTC. This gives the protein CSGRGGGTGGRYNEQFF.

V gene TRBV2 combines with J gene TRBJ2-2; D is possibly TRBD1 (5 bases). Trimming stripped 0 bases from V and 4 bases from J, with 9 bases between. This CDR3 has 15 amino acids. Germline V CDR1 and CDR2: SNHLY, FYNNEI. The CDR3 reads CASSEAAGPTGELFF. As DNA, the CDR3 is TGTGCCAGCAGTGAAGCGGCAGGGCCCACCGGGGAGCTGTTTTTT. The full variable domain, in which reference TRBV2 and TRBJ2-2 provide the parts outside the CDR3, is EPEVTQTPSHQVTQMGQEVILRCVPISNHLYFYWYRQILGQKVEFLVSFYNNEISEKSEIFDDQFSVERPDGSNFTLKIRSTKLEDSAMYFCASSEAAGPTGELFFGEGSRLTVL.

This clonotype was counted between two and nine times. V is TRBV28 and J is TRBJ2-5; 13 bases line up with TRBD2. V shed 6 bases, J shed 0 bases, and the junction held 10 bases outside the gene matches. Per the germline V gene, CDR1 is MDHEN and CDR2 is SYDVKM. The CDR3 sequence is 18 residues long. This chain's CDR3 is CASSFPGLAGSYQETQYF. For the CDR3, the DNA is TGTGCCAGCAGCTTCCCGGGACTAGCGGGGTCGTACCAAGAGACCCAGTACTTC.

This chain links TRBV6-5 with TRBJ2-1, with TRBD1 as a possible D gene (5 bases). Per the germline V gene, CDR1 is MNHEY and CDR2 is SVGAGI. V was cut by 2 bases and J by 0 bases, with 11 bases left in between. CDR3 size: 16 residues. The CDR3 sequence is CASSYGAPNSYNEQFF. The DNA for the CDR3 is TGTGCCAGCAGTTACGGGGCCCCTAACTCCTACAATGAGCAGTTCTTC.

This clonotype was observed a handful of times. V is TRBV3-1 and J is TRBJ2-7; 7 positions match TRBD2. The CDR3 totals 14 residues. CDR1 and CDR2 from the germline V gene are LGHDT and YNNKEL (reference sequence). The J segment lost 2 bases and the V segment lost 6 bases, leaving 7 bases of the junction unmatched. The CDR3 protein is CASRATGTTYEQYF. The CDR3 nucleotides read TGTGCCAGCAGGGCGACCGGGACTACCTACGAGCAGTACTTC.

This clonotype has a handful of counts. One end of the junction fails to match germline, which may point to a read error. The chain joins TRBV3-1 to TRBJ2-1; TRBD2 might be the D (6 bases). The CDR3 contains 13 residues. The germline V gene has CDR1 LGHDT and CDR2 YNNKEL (reference sequence). The CDR3 sequence: CASSEDVADEQFF. The CDR3 region has the DNA TGTGCCAGCAGCGAAGACGTAGCGGATGAGCAGTTCTTC.

This clonotype appeared a few times. The gene calls are TRBV12-3 or TRBV12-4 and TRBJ1-1; 9 bases map to TRBD1. The CDR3 is 12 amino acids. V lost 8 bases, J lost 5 bases, and 3 bases stayed unmatched. The CDR3 region has the DNA TGTGCCAGCGTGACAGGGGGAACTGAAGCTTTCTTT. It codes for CASVTGGTEAFF.